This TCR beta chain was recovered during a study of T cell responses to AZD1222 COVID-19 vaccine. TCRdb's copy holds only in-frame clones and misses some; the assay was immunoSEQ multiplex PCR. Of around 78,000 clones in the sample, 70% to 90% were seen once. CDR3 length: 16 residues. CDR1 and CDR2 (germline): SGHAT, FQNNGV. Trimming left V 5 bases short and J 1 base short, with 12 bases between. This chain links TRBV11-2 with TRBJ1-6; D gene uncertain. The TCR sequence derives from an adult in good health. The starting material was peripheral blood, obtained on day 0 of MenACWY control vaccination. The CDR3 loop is CASSLKTSSYNSPLHF. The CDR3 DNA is TGTGCCAGCAGCCTGAAGACAAGTTCCTATAATTCACCCCTCCACTTT.